This is a list of T cell receptor beta chains from one sample in a study of T cell repertoires in ileal Crohn's disease. The table came from immunoSEQ multiplex PCR; TCRdb's copy has only in-frame clones and leaves some out. This sample has more than 9,500 clones; around 77% occur once, and the top ten carry less than 5.5%. Sequenced: ileal tissue. These receptors were collected from an adult with Crohn's disease. The CDR3 runs from the conserved cysteine through the conserved F or W.

V: TRBV12-5
CDR3: CASGGPAAEAFF

V: TRBV4-2
CDR3: CASSLRSSGRNNEQFF

V: TRBV5-1
CDR3: CASSLTSGTTYEQYF

V: TRBV5-6
CDR3: CASSLRQLAKNIQYF

V: TRBV9
CDR3: CASSVGPSGSNTGELFF

V: TRBV11-3
CDR3: CASSLDLANSYEQYF

V: TRBV5-1
CDR3: CASRPDRDWGYTF

V: TRBV6-5
CDR3: CASSYSTSIQPQHF

V: TRBV27
CDR3: CASSPHLGQAGTNEKLFF

V: TRBV5-4
CDR3: CASSPGTVRGYTF

V: TRBV25-1
CDR3: CASSDLRLSEQYF

V: TRBV7-9
CDR3: CASSFPGQTYEQYF

V: TRBV6-5
CDR3: CASSYGTANTEAFF

V: TRBV4-1
CDR3: CASSQGDRNTEAFF

V: TRBV30
CDR3: CAWSGTGSNYGYTF

V: TRBV6-5
CDR3: CASTKPGNTEAFF

V: TRBV2
CDR3: CASRRLAGNYEQYF

V: TRBV29-1
CDR3: CSVDGVSANYGYTF

V: TRBV29-1
CDR3: CSVSDRNTEAFF

V: TRBV5-4
CDR3: CASSSGTSGRYEQYF

V: TRBV6-1
CDR3: CAVRDSYYEQYF

V: TRBV18
CDR3: CASSPTGGVSPLHF

V: TRBV19
CDR3: CASSRDTRQPQHF

V: TRBV2
CDR3: CASSVPSAGTQYF

V: TRBV5-1
CDR3: CASSLARREKLFF

V: TRBV6-1
CDR3: CATARRDSSTDTQYF

V: TRBV5-1
CDR3: CASSLEGRGREGYTF

V: TRBV5-6
CDR3: CASSLGAGKRPQHF

V: TRBV10-3
CDR3: CAISVDGGNQPQHF

V: TRBV6-1
CDR3: CASSSQAEESPLHF

V: TRBV28
CDR3: CASSLAGAVTGELFF

V: TRBV30
CDR3: CAWSDTRGRYGYTF

V: TRBV5-8
CDR3: CASSSDRGLITGELFF

V: TRBV6-5
CDR3: CASSNDRGLNEQYF

V: TRBV29-1
CDR3: CSVDRGVTGELFF

V: TRBV30
CDR3: CAWRNTGGTDTQYF

V: TRBV6-5
CDR3: CASSPGQRYGYTF

V: TRBV7-9
CDR3: CASSSAQGANMNTEAFF

V: TRBV25-1
CDR3: CASSGADSGASGNTIYF

V: TRBV6-5
CDR3: CASSYKSGTAYEQYF

V: TRBV6-1
CDR3: CASRGTSGNTGELFF

V: TRBV30
CDR3: CAWTVASGRQETQYF

V: TRBV5-1
CDR3: CASSTGQGEYEQYF

V: TRBV5-1
CDR3: CASSSDRGDYGYTF

V: TRBV10-3
CDR3: CATAETSGRSDTQYF